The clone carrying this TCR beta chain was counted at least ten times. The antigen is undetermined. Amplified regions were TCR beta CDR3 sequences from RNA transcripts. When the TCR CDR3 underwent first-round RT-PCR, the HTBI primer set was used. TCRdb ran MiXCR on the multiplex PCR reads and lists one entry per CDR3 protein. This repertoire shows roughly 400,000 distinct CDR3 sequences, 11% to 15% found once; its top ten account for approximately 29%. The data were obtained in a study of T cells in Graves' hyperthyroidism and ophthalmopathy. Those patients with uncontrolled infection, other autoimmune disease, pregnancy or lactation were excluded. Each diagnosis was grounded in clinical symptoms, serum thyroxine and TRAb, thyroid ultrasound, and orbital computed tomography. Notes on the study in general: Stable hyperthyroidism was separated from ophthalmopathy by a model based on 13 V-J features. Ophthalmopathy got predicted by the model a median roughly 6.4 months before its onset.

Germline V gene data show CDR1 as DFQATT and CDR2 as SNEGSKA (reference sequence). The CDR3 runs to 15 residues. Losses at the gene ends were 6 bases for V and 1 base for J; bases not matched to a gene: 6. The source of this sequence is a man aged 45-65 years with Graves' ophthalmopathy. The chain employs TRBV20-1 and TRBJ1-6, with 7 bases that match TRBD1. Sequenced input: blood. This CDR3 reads CSASTGVSYNSPLHF. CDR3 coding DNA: TGCAGTGCAAGCACAGGGGTATCCTATAATTCACCCCTCCACTTT.